The 14 T cell receptor beta chains below come from one sample, sequenced in a study of shared clonotypes between healthy human individuals. Data came from immunoSEQ multiplex PCR; TCRdb stores just in-frame clones and leaves some out. The sample has millions of clones; approximately 95% are singletons. The material sequenced was naive CD4+ T cells from PBMCs. The subset is: CD45RA+ positively selected. These receptors were taken from a man aged 18-30 years in good health. Some clones in this sample may be carry-over from other donors' samples.

This clone was seen once. This chain joins TRBV19 and TRBJ1-2; possible D gene TRBD1, 5 bases. V lost 3 bases and J lost 5, with 16 bases in between. This CDR3 spans 15 amino acids. Germline V CDR1 and CDR2: LNHDA, SQIVND (reference sequence). DNA for the CDR3: TGTGCCAGTAGTATCTTGACAGAAAATCTGTATGGCTACACCTTC. Translation: CASSILTENLYGYTF.

The chain uses TRBV7-2 and TRBJ2-1, with 14 bases identical to TRBD2. The V and J ends lost 4 bases and 7 bases, in that order; junction bases with no gene match: 12. The CDR3 consists of 18 residues. Germline V CDR1 and CDR2: SGHTA, FQGNSA. The CDR3 bases are TGTGCCAGCAGCTACAAAGGGACTAGCGGGAGTAGTTTAAATGAGCAGTTCTTC. Translating gives CASSYKGTSGSSLNEQFF.

The chain couples TRBV5-4 to TRBJ2-7; 7 bases fit TRBD2. The J segment lost 4 bases and the V segment lost 2 bases, leaving 9 bases of the junction unmatched. Germline CDR1 SGHNT, CDR2 YYREEE (reference sequence). This CDR3 comprises 15 residues. This chain's CDR3 is CASSLNGLAVYEQYF. CDR3 nucleotides: TGTGCCAGCAGCTTAAATGGTCTAGCGGTTTACGAGCAGTACTTC.

The rearrangement joins TRBV10-3 to TRBJ2-1; no clear D. V lost 3 bases to trimming and J lost 0 bases, with 6 bases between them. This CDR3 has 14 residues. Germline V gives CDR1 ENHRY, CDR2 SYGVKD. Here the CDR3 DNA reads TGTGCCATCAGTGACTATAGCTCCTACAATGAGCAGTTCTTC. Translation: CAISDYSSYNEQFF.

The chain is built from TRBV29-1 and TRBJ2-2; TRBD2 is a possible D gene (5 bases). V shed 7 bases and J shed 3 bases, with 15 bases lying between them. Germline CDR1 reads SQVTM; CDR2 reads ANQGSEA. There are 14 residues in the CDR3. CDR3 region: CSAGGPPYTGELFF. As DNA, the CDR3 is TGCAGCGCCGGCGGGCCTCCGTACACCGGGGAGCTGTTTTTT.

The chain employs TRBV5-5 and TRBJ2-7; 7 positions match TRBD2. V lost 0 bases to trimming and J lost 4 bases; unmatched junction nucleotides: 10. Germline CDR1 is SGHKS and CDR2 is YYEKEE (reference sequence). This CDR3 region has 16 residues. Here the CDR3 reads CASSLAGRTRNYEQYF. The CDR3 DNA is TGTGCCAGCAGCTTGGCCGGAAGGACTAGGAATTACGAGCAGTACTTC.

This clone came up once. This chain joins TRBV11-2 and TRBJ2-3; TRBD2 agrees at 10 bases. The CDR3 has 15 residues. V was pared by 6 bases and J by 4 bases, with 7 bases of the junction left unmatched. The germline V gene has CDR1 SGHAT and CDR2 FQNNGV. CDR3 region: CASRRSSGSADTQYF. CDR3 DNA: TGTGCCAGCAGGCGGTCTAGCGGGAGTGCAGATACGCAGTATTTT.

CDR3 DNA: TGCAGCGTTGGTCCCGTCCACTACGAGCAGTACTTC. As protein: CSVGPVHYEQYF. The genes are TRBV29-1 and TRBJ2-7; D remains ambiguous. The CDR3 has 12 amino acids. Trimming cost V 4 bases and J 3 bases, with 10 bases left between them. Per germline, CDR1 SQVTM and CDR2 ANQGSEA.

The rearrangement uses TRBV21-1 and TRBJ2-1; no DNA check was done on the table's D call, TRBD2. TRBV21-1 is flagged as a pseudogene. CDR3 size: 16 residues. In nucleotides, the CDR3 is TGTGCCAGCAGCAACATACTAGCGGAGACCTACAATGAGCAGTTCTTC. Protein: CASSNILAETYNEQFF.

In this sample, this clone turned up once. The chain carries TRBV6-5 and TRBJ2-2; the D gene is possibly TRBD1 (5 bases). V was pared by 4 bases and J by 1 base, with 10 bases between. This CDR3 is built from 15 residues. Germline CDR1 reads MNHEY; CDR2 reads SVGAGI. CDR3 protein: CASSSVQGNTGELFF. The CDR3 bases are TGTGCCAGCAGTTCAGTCCAGGGGAACACCGGGGAGCTGTTTTTT.

The rearrangement links TRBV28 to TRBJ2-2, with 7 positions matching TRBD2. After removal of 6 bases from V and 2 bases from J, the junction contained 9 bases not matched to a gene. This CDR3 has 16 amino acids. Germline V gives CDR1 MDHEN, CDR2 SYDVKM. The CDR3 protein is CASSVGGRFNTGELFF. CDR3 nucleotide sequence: TGTGCCAGCAGCGTGGGCGGGAGATTCAACACCGGGGAGCTGTTTTTT.

CDR3 sequence: CASSRAYSYEQYF. CDR3 DNA: TGTGCCAGCAGTCGGGCCTACTCCTACGAGCAGTACTTC. The chain combines TRBV28 with TRBJ2-7; D uncertain. V was shortened by 5 bases and J by 0 bases, with 8 bases between the two germline ends. This CDR3 comprises 13 residues. CDR1 and CDR2 (germline): MDHEN, SYDVKM.

Note on this clone: Other DNA variants within this sample encode the same CDR3. The chain couples TRBV5-1 to TRBJ2-3; the D gene is possibly TRBD1 (6 bases). Between the trimmed V and J ends, which lost 0 bases and 3 bases, there was a span of 11 bases. The CDR3 sequence is 15 residues long. CDR1 and CDR2 from the germline V gene are SGHRS and YFSETQ. The DNA of the CDR3 is TGCGCCAGCAGCTTGGTGGCAGGGGATACAGATACGCAGTATTTT. Translating gives CASSLVAGDTDTQYF.

The CDR3 spells CASSIGLLGELFF. DNA of the CDR3: TGTGCCAGCAGCATCGGTCTTCTCGGGGAGCTGTTTTTT. The chain links TRBV7-2 to TRBJ2-2; D unresolved. Germline lookup yields CDR1 SGHTA and CDR2 FQGNSA. The CDR3 loop spans 13 amino acids. The ends were cut back, 5 bases at V and 7 bases at J, with 11 bases in the middle.